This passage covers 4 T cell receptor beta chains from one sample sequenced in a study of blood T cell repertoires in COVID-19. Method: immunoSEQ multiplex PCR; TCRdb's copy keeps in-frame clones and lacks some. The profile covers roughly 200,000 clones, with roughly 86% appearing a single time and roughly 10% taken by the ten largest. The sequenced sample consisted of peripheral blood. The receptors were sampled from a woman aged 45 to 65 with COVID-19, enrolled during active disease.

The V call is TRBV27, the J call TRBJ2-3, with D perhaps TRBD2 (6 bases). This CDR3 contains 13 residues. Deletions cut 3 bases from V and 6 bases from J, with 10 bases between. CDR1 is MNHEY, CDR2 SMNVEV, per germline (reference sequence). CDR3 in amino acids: CASSLGRGDTQYF. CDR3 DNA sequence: TGTGCCAGCAGTTTGGGTCGGGGGGATACGCAGTATTTT.

The chain's CDR3 is CASSYSQRSVHNEQFF. In nucleotides, the CDR3 is TGTGCCAGCAGTTACTCCCAACGGAGTGTCCACAATGAGCAGTTCTTC. The chain is built from TRBV6-2 or TRBV6-3 and TRBJ2-1; D gene ambiguous. This CDR3 is 16 amino acids long. From germline, CDR1 is MNHEY and CDR2 SVGEGT. V was trimmed by 0 bases and J by 5 bases, leaving 14 bases between them.

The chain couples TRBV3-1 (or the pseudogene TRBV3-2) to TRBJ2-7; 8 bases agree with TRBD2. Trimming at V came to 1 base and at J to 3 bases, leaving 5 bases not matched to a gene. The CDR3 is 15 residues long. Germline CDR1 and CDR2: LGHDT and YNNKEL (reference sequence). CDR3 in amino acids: CASSQASGGNYEQYF. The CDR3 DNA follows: TGTGCCAGCAGCCAAGCGAGCGGGGGAAACTACGAGCAGTACTTC.

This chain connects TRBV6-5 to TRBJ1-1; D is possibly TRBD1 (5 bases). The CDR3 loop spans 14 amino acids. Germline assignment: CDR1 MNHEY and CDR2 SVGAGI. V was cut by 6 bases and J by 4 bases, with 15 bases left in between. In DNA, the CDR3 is TGTGCCAGCAGGGCCCGGGACTTTAGCACTGAAGCTTTCTTT. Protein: CASRARDFSTEAFF.